A selection of T cell receptor beta chains follows, all from one sample in a study of T cells after yellow fever vaccination. TCRdb reprocessed the 5' RACE reads with MiXCR, giving one entry per CDR3 protein. The table includes some 350,000 distinct CDR3 sequences, about 9.9% detected once. The sequenced sample was PBMCs, obtained on the day of the first yellow fever vaccination. These receptor sequences come from a man younger than 35 who received the YFV17D yellow fever vaccine. The CDR3 runs from the conserved cysteine through the conserved F or W. Fields, in order: J gene, clone size, CDR3 length, V gene, D gene, CDR3 protein, CDR3 DNA. D genes are given only for firm matches. Where a row states a size, it is once, few, many or the class of an expanded clone; other rows omit it.

J gene: TRBJ2-5; clone size: -; CDR3 length: 20; V gene: TRBV4-1; D gene: TRBD1; CDR3 protein: CASSQKGWSLGQGASETQYF; CDR3 DNA: TGCGCCAGCAGCCAAAAGGGGTGGTCGCTTGGACAGGGGGCTTCAGAGACCCAGTACTTC
J gene: TRBJ1-1; clone size: many; CDR3 length: 14; V gene: TRBV7-3; D gene: -; CDR3 protein: CASKKGQGNTEAFF; CDR3 DNA: TGTGCCAGCAAAAAAGGTCAGGGGAACACTGAAGCTTTCTTT
J gene: TRBJ1-4; clone size: few; CDR3 length: 17; V gene: TRBV27; D gene: -; CDR3 protein: CASSSPTQGLEGEKLFF; CDR3 DNA: TGTGCCAGCAGCTCCCCAACACAGGGATTGGAGGGGGAAAAACTGTTTTTT
J gene: TRBJ2-6; clone size: -; CDR3 length: 15; V gene: TRBV5-1; D gene: -; CDR3 protein: CASSFQGTGANVLTF; CDR3 DNA: TGCGCCAGCAGCTTCCAGGGGACGGGGGCCAACGTCCTGACTTTC
J gene: TRBJ1-1; clone size: once; CDR3 length: 15; V gene: TRBV7-2; D gene: TRBD1; CDR3 protein: CASSPPDRDRTEAFF; CDR3 DNA: TGTGCCAGCAGCCCCCCGGACAGGGATCGTACTGAAGCTTTCTTT
J gene: TRBJ1-1; clone size: -; CDR3 length: 13; V gene: TRBV7-9; D gene: -; CDR3 protein: CASSLHEHTEAFF; CDR3 DNA: TGTGCCAGCAGCTTACACGAACACACTGAAGCTTTCTTT
J gene: TRBJ1-1; clone size: few; CDR3 length: 11; V gene: TRBV3-1; D gene: -; CDR3 protein: CASSQSSEAFF; CDR3 DNA: TGTGCCAGCAGCCAATCCAGTGAAGCTTTCTTT
J gene: TRBJ2-3; clone size: many; CDR3 length: 16; V gene: TRBV4-2; D gene: TRBD2; CDR3 protein: CASSQVGGDRTDTQYF; CDR3 DNA: TGTGCCAGCAGCCAAGTTGGGGGGGACCGCACAGATACGCAGTATTTT
J gene: TRBJ1-1; clone size: -; CDR3 length: 16; V gene: TRBV7-2; D gene: TRBD1; CDR3 protein: CASSIGQGAWSTEAFF; CDR3 DNA: TGTGCCAGCAGCATCGGACAGGGGGCGTGGAGCACTGAAGCTTTCTTT
J gene: TRBJ2-2; clone size: -; CDR3 length: 15; V gene: TRBV3-1; D gene: -; CDR3 protein: CASSLRDTNTGELFF; CDR3 DNA: TGTGCCAGCAGCTTACGGGACACAAACACCGGGGAGCTGTTTTTT